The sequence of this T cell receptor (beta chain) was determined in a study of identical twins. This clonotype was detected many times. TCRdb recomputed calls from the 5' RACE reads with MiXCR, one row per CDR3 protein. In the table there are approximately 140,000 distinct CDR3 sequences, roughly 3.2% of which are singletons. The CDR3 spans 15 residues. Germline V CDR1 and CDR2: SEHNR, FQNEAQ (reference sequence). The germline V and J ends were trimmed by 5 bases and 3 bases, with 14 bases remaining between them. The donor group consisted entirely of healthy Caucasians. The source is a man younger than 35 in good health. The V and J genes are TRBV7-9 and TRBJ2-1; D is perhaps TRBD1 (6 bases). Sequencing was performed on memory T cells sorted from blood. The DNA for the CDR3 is TGTGCCAGCAGCCGCAACAGGGCTAGCTACAATGAGCAGTTCTTC. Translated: CASSRNRASYNEQFF.